In its sample, the clone carrying this T cell receptor (beta chain) was seen once. This record belongs to a study of control samples from healthy donors and cancer patients. The CDR3 loop spans 14 amino acids. In germline, CDR1 is MNHEY, CDR2 SVGAGI. Deletions cut 8 bases from V and 2 bases from J, with 15 bases between. Profiling relied on immunoSEQ multiplex PCR, and the TCRdb table lists in-frame clones only, not all of them. The table has about 150,000 clones, more than 90% seen once. Sequenced input: blood. The chain carries TRBV6-5 and TRBJ1-1; D is ambiguous. The sequence was obtained from a woman in her forties in good health. CDR3 sequence reads: CASYLPGSNTEAFF. The CDR3 nucleotides read TGTGCCAGCTACCTCCCGGGGAGCAACACTGAAGCTTTCTTT.